This passage covers 21 T cell receptor beta chains from one sample sequenced in a study of beta chain features in type 1 diabetes. Reverse transcribing all isolated RNA meant expressed TCRB transcripts were sequenced. Sequenced by immunoSEQ multiplex PCR; TCRdb stores in-frame clones only, minus some. The sample yields fewer than 900,000 clones, roughly 15% seen once. Sequences were obtained from naive CD4+ T cells from blood. The receptors were gathered from a woman younger than 30 in good health.

This clone was counted between two and nine times. The V call is TRBV5-4, the J call TRBJ2-5; a weak D match, TRBD2 (6 bases). The CDR3 runs to 17 residues. V was trimmed by 4 bases and J by 4 bases, leaving 23 bases between them. Germline CDR1 and CDR2: SGHNT and YYREEE (reference sequence). CDR3 nucleotides: TGTGCCAGCAGCCAAAGATCTCCGGGAGCTGGGGTAGAGACCCAGTACTTC. Its translation: CASSQRSPGAGVETQYF.

This rearrangement joins TRBV7-8 to TRBJ1-2, with 11 bases matching TRBD1. CDR3 length: 17 residues. Per the germline V gene, CDR1 is SGHVS and CDR2 is FQNEAQ. V shed 7 bases, J shed 2 bases, and the junction held 12 bases outside the gene matches. The CDR3 region has the DNA TGTGCCAGCATGAGCCGGGACAGGGGGGCAGTCAACTATGGCTACACCTTC. It encodes CASMSRDRGAVNYGYTF.

This chain links TRBV19 with TRBJ2-4; D remains ambiguous. V gave up 5 bases and J gave up 7 bases, with 15 bases separating them. Germline V gene lookup returns CDR1 LNHDA and CDR2 SQIVND (reference sequence). CDR3 length: 14 amino acids. The CDR3 DNA follows: TGTGCCAGTAGTCCGCTTGGCGGTTGGAACATTCAGTACTTC. As protein: CASSPLGGWNIQYF. The whole variable domain, remainder taken from reference TRBV19 and TRBJ2-4, is DGGITQSPKYLFRKEGQNVTLSCEQNLNHDAMYWYRQDPGQGLRLIYYSQIVNDFQKGDIAEGYSVSREKKESFPLTVTSAQKNPTAFYLCASSPLGGWNIQYFGAGTRLSVL.

J is TRBJ1-5 and V is TRBV21-1. TRBV21-1 is designated a pseudogene. CDR3 length: 15 amino acids. The CDR3 region is CASSRARQRNQPQHF. Written as DNA, the CDR3 is TGTGCCAGCAGCAGGGCCAGGCAGAGGAATCAGCCCCAGCATTTT.

The chain uses TRBV5-1 and TRBJ2-1, with 10 bases lining up with TRBD2. The CDR3 runs to 16 residues. Germline V gene sequence: CDR1 SGHRS, CDR2 YFSETQ. The J segment lost 5 bases and the V segment lost 3 bases, leaving 8 bases of the junction unmatched. CDR3 amino acids: CASSSAGTSAHNEQFF. The CDR3 DNA sequence: TGCGCCAGCAGCTCTGCCGGGACTAGCGCCCACAATGAGCAGTTCTTC.

This clone was counted only a few times. This chain connects TRBV6-5 to TRBJ2-5, with 7 bases identical to TRBD1. CDR3 length: 14 amino acids. Trimming at V came to 7 bases and at J to 5 bases, leaving 10 bases not matched to a gene. The V gene's germline CDR1 is MNHEY and CDR2 SVGAGI. This chain's CDR3 is CASTTTGMGETQYF. CDR3 sequence (DNA): TGTGCCAGCACCACGACAGGGATGGGCGAGACCCAGTACTTC.

The V and J genes are TRBV28 and TRBJ2-7; 11 bases are a match to TRBD2. The germline V gene encodes CDR1 MDHEN and CDR2 SYDVKM. The CDR3 loop spans 15 amino acids. J was trimmed by 7 bases and V by 2 bases; bases with no gene match: 7. This CDR3 reads CASSLQQLAGEEQYF. CDR3 DNA sequence: TGTGCCAGCAGTTTACAGCAACTAGCGGGAGAAGAGCAGTACTTC.

This clone was found a few times. Other DNA sequences in this specimen translate into the identical CDR3. This sequence joins TRBV18 and TRBJ2-7; possibly TRBD2 for D (5 bases). Germline assignment: CDR1 KGHSH and CDR2 LQKENI. The V end lost 0 bases, the J end lost 4 bases, and 7 bases lay between the germline ends. CDR3 length: 13 residues. Here the CDR3 reads CASSPPSGYEQYF. In DNA, the CDR3 is TGTGCCAGCTCACCACCCTCGGGATACGAGCAGTACTTC.

The chain has TRBV4-1 and TRBJ2-4; possibly TRBD2 for D (5 bases). CDR3 length: 17 residues. V was pared by 4 bases and J by 0 bases, with 16 bases between. The germline V gene encodes CDR1 MGHRA and CDR2 YSYEKL. The CDR3 loop is CASSPLDGGIAKNIQYF. The CDR3 DNA follows: TGCGCCAGCAGCCCCCTAGACGGAGGAATAGCCAAAAACATTCAGTACTTC.

This clone was seen only a few times. V usage is TRBV15 and J usage is TRBJ1-2; no definite D call. Trimming pared 0 bases from V and 1 base from J, leaving 12 bases between. The CDR3 runs to 16 residues. Germline-derived CDR1 and CDR2 are LNHNV and YYDKDF (reference sequence). The CDR3 DNA is TGTGCCACCAGCAGAGAGTGGAGACCCTTTAACTATGGCTACACCTTC. Translating it yields CATSREWRPFNYGYTF.

Only a few counts were recorded for this clone. The V call is TRBV19, the J call TRBJ1-5; D call uncertain. The germline gives CDR1 LNHDA, CDR2 SQIVND (reference sequence). The V end lost 5 bases, the J end lost 3 bases, and 11 bases lay between the germline ends. The CDR3 length is 14 residues. CDR3 sequence reads: CASSGPRYNQPQHF. CDR3 nucleotides: TGTGCCAGTAGTGGTCCCCGGTACAATCAGCCCCAGCATTTT.

This clone turned up a few times. The J gene is TRBJ2-7, the V gene TRBV7-9, with D uncertain. Looked up from germline, CDR1 is SEHNR and CDR2 is FQNEAQ (reference sequence). The CDR3 sequence is 15 residues long. Trimming shortened V by 5 bases and J by 5 bases, and 19 bases separated the two germline ends. CDR3 nucleotide sequence: TGTGCCAGCAGCCTAGAGGCCGTCCTCCGGCACGAGCAGTACTTC. As protein: CASSLEAVLRHEQYF.

This clone was detected ten times or more. This chain joins TRBV28 and TRBJ2-4; D is possibly TRBD1 (6 bases). CDR1 MDHEN and CDR2 SYDVKM come from the germline V gene. The CDR3 contains 13 residues. The germline V and J ends were trimmed by 0 bases and 15 bases, with 15 bases remaining between them. CDR3: CASSLWDLQGWYF. The CDR3 DNA reads as TGTGCCAGCAGTTTATGGGACCTACAGGGTTGGTACTTC.

This clone occurred a few times. The chain is built from TRBV11-2 and TRBJ2-7; no firm D call. The germline V and J ends were trimmed by 3 bases and 6 bases, with 15 bases remaining between them. CDR3 length equals 14 residues. The germline V gene has CDR1 SGHAT and CDR2 FQNNGV. The CDR3 DNA is TGTGCCAGCAGCTTTGAGGCCCAGTCCCTCGAGCAGTACTTC. It is translated as CASSFEAQSLEQYF.

This chain connects TRBV7-2 to TRBJ2-3; D tentatively fits TRBD1 or TRBD2 (6 bases each). The germline V gene encodes CDR1 SGHTA and CDR2 FQGNSA. The CDR3 extends over 19 amino acids. V dropped 5 bases and J dropped 0 bases, with 24 bases sitting between them. The CDR3 nucleotides read TGTGCCAGCAGCCCCGGGGCGGGACATCGCATTACTAGCACAGATACGCAGTATTTT. Translated, it gives CASSPGAGHRITSTDTQYF.

The chain employs TRBV25-1 and TRBJ2-3; D possibly corresponds to TRBD2 (5 bases). From germline, CDR1 is MGHDK and CDR2 SYGVNS. Trimming removed 7 bases at V and 3 bases at J, with 14 bases between. This CDR3 spans 14 amino acids. The CDR3 DNA reads TGTGCCAGCACCCCCGGGAAGGTTACAGATACGCAGTATTTT. Amino acid sequence: CASTPGKVTDTQYF. The variable domain in full, with the rest retrieved from reference TRBV25-1 and TRBJ2-3, is EADIYQTPRYLVIGTGKKITLECSQTMGHDKMYWYQQDPGMELHLIHYSYGVNSTEKGDLSSESTVSRIRTEHFPLTLESARPSHTSQYLCASTPGKVTDTQYFGPGTRLTVL.

This chain links TRBV7-3 with TRBJ2-1; D is unresolved. Trimming pared 5 bases from V and 0 bases from J, leaving 11 bases between. This CDR3 region has 15 residues. The germline CDR1 and CDR2 sequences are SGHTA and FQGTGA. In DNA, the CDR3 is TGTGCCAGCAGCCCCGACACGAGCTCCTACAATGAGCAGTTCTTC. Its translation: CASSPDTSSYNEQFF.

The chain employs TRBV7-2 and TRBJ2-7; D unclear. Trimming shortened V by 6 bases and J by 3 bases, and 9 bases separated the two germline ends. CDR1 SGHTA and CDR2 FQGNSA come from the germline V gene. This CDR3 spans 12 amino acids. CDR3 residues: CASRLGSYEQYF. Here the CDR3 DNA reads TGTGCCAGCAGGCTGGGTAGCTACGAGCAGTACTTC.

The V call is TRBV7-2, the J call TRBJ2-1; 9 bases line up with TRBD2. The CDR3 runs to 16 residues. Losses at the gene ends were 5 bases for V and 0 bases for J; bases not matched to a gene: 5. CDR1 SGHTA and CDR2 FQGNSA come from the germline V gene. The CDR3 spells CASSQVAGDSYNEQFF. CDR3 sequence (DNA): TGTGCCAGCAGCCAGGTAGCGGGAGACTCCTACAATGAGCAGTTCTTC.

V and J are TRBV5-4 and TRBJ2-6; tentatively, D is TRBD2 (6 bases). V was cut by 7 bases and J by 12 bases, with 14 bases left in between. This CDR3 is 12 amino acids long. Germline CDR1 reads SGHNT; CDR2 reads YYREEE (reference sequence). CDR3 DNA sequence: TGTGCCAGCTCCGGGGGTCTCAGCGTCCTGACTTTC. Amino acids: CASSGGLSVLTF.

This clone was counted between two and nine times. This chain joins TRBV7-2 and TRBJ2-7, with D perhaps TRBD2 (5 bases). From germline, CDR1 is SGHTA and CDR2 FQGNSA. V dropped 1 base and J dropped 0 bases, with 7 bases sitting between them. The CDR3 length is 14 residues. CDR3 in DNA: TGTGCCAGCAGCTTAGTAACTAGCTCCTACGAGCAGTACTTC. This encodes CASSLVTSSYEQYF.